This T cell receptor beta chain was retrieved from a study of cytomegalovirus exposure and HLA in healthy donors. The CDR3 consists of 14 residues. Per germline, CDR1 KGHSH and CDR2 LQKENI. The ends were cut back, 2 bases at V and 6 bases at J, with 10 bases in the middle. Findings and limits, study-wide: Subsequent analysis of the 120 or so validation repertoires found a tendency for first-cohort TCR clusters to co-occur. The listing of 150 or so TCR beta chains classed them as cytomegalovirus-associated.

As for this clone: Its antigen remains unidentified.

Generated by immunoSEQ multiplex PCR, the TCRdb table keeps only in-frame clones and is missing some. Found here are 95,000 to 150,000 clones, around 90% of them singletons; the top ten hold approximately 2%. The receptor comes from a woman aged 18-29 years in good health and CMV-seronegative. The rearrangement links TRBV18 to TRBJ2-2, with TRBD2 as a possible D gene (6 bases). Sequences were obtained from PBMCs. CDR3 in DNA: TGTGCCAGCTCACCAGCGGGATCGGCCGGGGAGCTGTTTTTT. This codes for CASSPAGSAGELFF.